The next 12 T cell receptor beta chains were all read from a single sample in a study of T cells after yellow fever vaccination. One entry per CDR3 protein, called by TCRdb with MiXCR from the 5' RACE reads. The data hold over 150,000 distinct CDR3 sequences, with about 7% observed a single time. Here the sequenced sample was CD4+ T cells sorted from PBMCs, taken 5 to 6 days after the first yellow fever vaccination. These TCRs come from a man between 18 and 35 years old who received the YFV17D yellow fever vaccine.

This clonotype was observed once. It may be a read error: a sequence one base away is much more abundant. The V call is TRBV28, the J call TRBJ2-5; D is unresolved. V gave up 5 bases and J gave up 5 bases, with 9 bases separating them. Germline V gene lookup returns CDR1 MDHEN and CDR2 SYDVKM. The CDR3 loop spans 12 amino acids. CDR3 region: CASSRGAETQYF. In DNA, the CDR3 is TGTGCCAGCAGTCGAGGAGCCGAGACCCAGTACTTC.

The V call is TRBV25-1, the J call TRBJ1-5; 8 nucleotides agree with TRBD1. The CDR3 loop spans 15 amino acids. From germline, CDR1 is MGHDK and CDR2 SYGVNS. The V segment lost 4 bases and the J segment 0 bases; nucleotides outside the gene matches: 2. DNA of the CDR3: TGTGCCAGCAGTGGGCAGGGGGCTAGCAATCAGCCCCAGCATTTT. It is translated as CASSGQGASNQPQHF. The variable domain in full, completed from reference TRBV25-1 and TRBJ1-5, reads EADIYQTPRYLVIGTGKKITLECSQTMGHDKMYWYQQDPGMELHLIHYSYGVNSTEKGDLSSESTVSRIRTEHFPLTLESARPSHTSQYLCASSGQGASNQPQHFGDGTRLSIL.

The CDR3 DNA follows: TGTGCCAGCAGCTTAGCGCCTCGGGATGGTGGCTACACCTTC. Its translation: CASSLAPRDGGYTF. The chain combines TRBV7-9 with TRBJ1-2; unclear D gene. This CDR3 region has 14 residues. Trimming removed 0 bases at V and 7 bases at J, with 12 bases between. Germline CDR1 and CDR2: SEHNR and FQNEAQ (reference sequence).

This clonotype was seen many times. The chain links TRBV10-3 to TRBJ1-1; D gene ambiguous. In germline, CDR1 is ENHRY, CDR2 SYGVKD. This CDR3 comprises 14 residues. V gave up 3 bases and J gave up 5 bases, with 13 bases separating them. The CDR3 spells CAISERQDGTEAFF. The CDR3, as DNA: TGTGCCATCAGTGAAAGGCAGGATGGGACTGAAGCTTTCTTT.

This clonotype was found many times. The rearrangement uses TRBV3-1 and TRBJ2-3; the D is unclear. From germline, CDR1 is LGHDT and CDR2 YNNKEL (reference sequence). This CDR3 comprises 13 residues. Trimming took off 1 base at V and 4 bases at J, with 6 bases between the two ends. As DNA, the CDR3 is TGTGCCAGCAGCCAAGGAGTCGCAGATACGCAGTATTTT. Amino acids: CASSQGVADTQYF.

In this sample, this clonotype turned up many times. The chain combines TRBV6-5 with TRBJ2-5; possibly TRBD2 for D (6 bases). The CDR3 sequence is 14 residues long. V was trimmed by 4 bases and J by 5 bases, leaving 14 bases between them. Germline CDR1 is MNHEY and CDR2 is SVGAGI. In DNA, the CDR3 is TGTGCCAGCAGTTCTCGTTCGGGGGAGGAGACCCAGTACTTC. Amino acids: CASSSRSGEETQYF.

The chain couples TRBV6-5 to TRBJ2-7, with D uncertain. The germline V gene encodes CDR1 MNHEY and CDR2 SVGAGI. CDR3 length equals 14 residues. Trimming removed 0 bases from V and 0 bases from J, with 6 bases in between. CDR3: CASSYSRVSYEQYF. As DNA, the CDR3 is TGTGCCAGCAGTTACTCTAGGGTCTCCTACGAGCAGTACTTC.

This clonotype has a handful of counts. V usage is TRBV14 and J usage is TRBJ2-4, with D uncertain. Germline V gene data show CDR1 as SGHDN and CDR2 as FVKESK. The CDR3 runs 16 residues. The V and J ends lost 4 bases and 0 bases respectively, with 13 bases between them. In nucleotides, the CDR3 is TGTGCCAGCAGCCGGGAAGCCTCACTAGCCAAAAACATTCAGTACTTC. Translation gives CASSREASLAKNIQYF.

This clonotype has at least ten counts. The V gene is TRBV5-1, the J gene TRBJ2-3; 7 bases line up with TRBD1. Germline trimming cut 4 bases from V and 0 bases from J; bases unmatched to any gene: 5. Looked up from germline, CDR1 is SGHRS and CDR2 is YFSETQ. The CDR3 extends over 15 amino acids. The CDR3 nucleotides are TGCGCCAGCAGCCCGGGACAGCTAAGCACAGATACGCAGTATTTT. This translates into CASSPGQLSTDTQYF.

This clonotype was seen a handful of times. V is TRBV20-1 and J is TRBJ1-5, with D possibly being TRBD1 (5 bases). The CDR3 extends over 17 amino acids. The germline CDR1 and CDR2 sequences are DFQATT and SNEGSKA (reference sequence). V gave up 0 bases and J gave up 5 bases, with 20 bases separating them. CDR3 nucleotide sequence: TGCAGTGCTAGAGATCGAGTGCTGGGACTCCACGATCAGCCCCAGCATTTT. This translates into CSARDRVLGLHDQPQHF.

V usage is TRBV7-2 and J usage is TRBJ2-5; perhaps TRBD1 as D (5 bases). V was pared by 5 bases and J by 1 base, with 11 bases between. The CDR3 consists of 14 residues. The germline V gene has CDR1 SGHTA and CDR2 FQGNSA. For the CDR3, the DNA is TGTGCCAGCAGCCCGAAAGGGGTCCAAGAGACCCAGTACTTC. Translating it yields CASSPKGVQETQYF.

CDR3 DNA sequence: TGTGCCAGCAGCCAAGGGCAGGGGGGTTCCTACGAGCAGTACTTC. As protein: CASSQGQGGSYEQYF. V and J are TRBV3-1 and TRBJ2-7; TRBD1 is a possible D gene (7 bases). The CDR3 spans 15 residues. Trimming stripped 1 base from V and 1 base from J, with 11 bases between. In germline, CDR1 is LGHDT, CDR2 YNNKEL (reference sequence).